These T cell receptor beta chains were read from a single sample in a study of T cells after posttransplantation cyclophosphamide. Some clones are missing from TCRdb's copy, which holds only in-frame ones; the method was immunoSEQ multiplex PCR. Recorded here are 20,000 to 30,000 clones, none singletons. Sequencing was performed on PBMCs. These receptors came from a woman aged 45-59 years in good health, CMV-negative, and a related stem cell transplant donor. CDR3s include the opening cysteine and the closing phenylalanine or tryptophan. A D gene is named only where the DNA matches it firmly. The size entry gives once, few, many, or a class for an expanded clone.

>many|.|TRBV7-3|TRBJ2-5
CASSLSGGLETQYF
TGTGCCAGCAGCTTAAGTGGGGGCCTGGAGACCCAGTACTTC
>many|.|TRBV27|TRBJ1-2
CASGTSQGYNYGYTF
TGTGCCAGCGGCACCTCACAGGGTTATAACTATGGCTACACCTTC
>many|.|TRBV5-1|TRBJ1-1
CASSLGLGMNTEAFF
TGCGCCAGCAGCTTGGGTCTCGGGATGAACACTGAAGCTTTCTTT
>many|.|TRBV7-3|TRBJ1-1
CASSLSQGIMNTEAFF
TGTGCCAGCAGCTTATCACAGGGCATAATGAACACTGAAGCTTTCTTT
>many|TRBD1|TRBV7-9|TRBJ2-6
CASSSTGAGANVLTF
TGTGCCAGCAGCTCGACAGGGGCTGGGGCCAACGTCCTGACTTTC
>many|TRBD2|TRBV4-1|TRBJ2-5
CASSQGTSEETQYF
TGCGCCAGCAGCCAAGGGACTAGTGAGGAGACCCAGTACTTC
>many|.|TRBV11-1|TRBJ1-3
CASSSNRAFTTGNTIYF
TGTGCCAGCAGCTCAAACAGGGCCTTCACGACTGGAAACACCATATATTTT
>many|.|TRBV5-6|TRBJ2-5
CASSRVETQYF
TGTGCCAGCAGCCGTGTAGAGACCCAGTACTTC
>many|.|TRBV7-3|TRBJ2-4
CASSSTGSPAKNIQYF
TGTGCCAGCAGCTCCACAGGGAGTCCGGCCAAAAACATTCAGTACTTC
>many|TRBD1|TRBV2|TRBJ2-3
CASSGSGTGTDTQYF
TGTGCCAGCAGTGGGTCGGGGACAGGCACAGATACGCAGTATTTT
>many|TRBD2|TRBV16|TRBJ2-3
CASTRLRGADSTDTQYF
TGTGCCAGCACGCGGTTGCGGGGGGCCGATAGCACAGATACGCAGTATTTT
>many|.|TRBV9|TRBJ1-1
CASSSREQGQAFF
TGTGCCAGCAGCTCAAGGGAGCAGGGGCAGGCTTTCTTT
>many|.|TRBV28|TRBJ1-6
CASSLGGANSPLHF
TGTGCCAGCAGTTTAGGTGGGGCGAATTCACCCCTCCACTTT
>many|.|TRBV27|TRBJ2-5
CASSLSRPSWETQYF
TGTGCCAGCAGTTTATCGAGGCCTAGCTGGGAGACCCAGTACTTC
>many|TRBD2|TRBV2|TRBJ2-1
CASNSGRASNEQFF
TGTGCCAGCAATAGCGGGAGGGCCAGCAATGAGCAGTTCTTC
>many|TRBD1|TRBV7-9|TRBJ2-5
CASTLTGTGKETQYF
TGTGCCAGCACCTTAACTGGGACAGGGAAAGAGACCCAGTACTTC
>many|.|TRBV4-2|TRBJ2-1
CASSQGGQGEQFF
TGTGCCAGCAGCCAAGGGGGGCAAGGTGAGCAGTTCTTC
>many|.|TRBV7-3|TRBJ2-7
CASSLQGNPYEQYF
TGTGCCAGCAGCCTACAGGGAAACCCCTACGAGCAGTACTTC
>few|.|TRBV7-6|TRBJ2-1
CASSLVAQGGQFF
TGTGCCAGCAGCTTAGTGGCCCAGGGTGGGCAGTTCTTC
>many|TRBD1|TRBV19|TRBJ2-7
CASSATGVPSEQYF
TGTGCCAGTAGTGCGACAGGGGTGCCCTCCGAGCAGTACTTC
>many|TRBD2|TRBV7-3|TRBJ2-5
CASSPLAGGAGETQYF
TGTGCCAGCAGCCCCTTAGCGGGAGGGGCGGGGGAGACCCAGTACTTC
>many|TRBD2|TRBV7-2|TRBJ2-1
CASSPPGLLFNEQFF
TGTGCCAGCAGCCCACCGGGACTACTGTTCAATGAGCAGTTCTTC
>many|.|TRBV11-2|TRBJ2-2
CASTPGTHNTGELFF
TGTGCCAGCACCCCCGGGACTCATAACACCGGGGAGCTGTTTTTT
>many|.|TRBV19|TRBJ1-5
CASSIPRYSNQPQHF
TGTGCCAGTAGTATCCCCAGGTATAGCAATCAGCCCCAGCATTTT
>many|.|TRBV15|TRBJ1-3
CATSRAGSGNTIYF
TGTGCCACCAGCAGAGCCGGCTCTGGAAACACCATATATTTT
>many|TRBD2|TRBV10-3|TRBJ2-1
CAISESLGGPYNEQFF
TGTGCCATCAGTGAGTCGCTGGGAGGGCCCTACAATGAGCAGTTCTTC
>many|.|TRBV7-3|TRBJ1-1
CASSLTGARTEAFF
TGTGCCAGCAGCTTAACGGGGGCTCGCACTGAAGCTTTCTTT
>many|.|TRBV2|TRBJ1-1
CASSDARARSEAFF
TGTGCCAGCAGTGACGCCAGGGCGAGGTCTGAAGCTTTCTTT
>many|.|TRBV18|TRBJ1-4
CASSHGTPATNEKLFF
TGTGCCAGCTCACATGGGACACCCGCAACTAATGAAAAACTGTTTTTT
>many|.|TRBV28|TRBJ1-1
CASSLGGENTEAFF
TGTGCCAGCAGTTTGGGAGGAGAGAACACTGAAGCTTTCTTT
>many|TRBD1|TRBV4-2|TRBJ1-5
CASSQGGPGGSARQPQHF
TGTGCCAGCAGCCAAGGAGGGCCAGGGGGATCGGCCAGGCAGCCCCAGCATTTT
>many|.|TRBV27|TRBJ2-7
CASSSSYEQYF
TGTGCCAGCAGTTCGTCCTACGAGCAGTACTTC
>many|.|TRBV5-4|TRBJ1-4
CASSPAGATNEKLFF
TGTGCCAGCAGCCCCGCAGGGGCAACTAATGAAAAACTGTTTTTT